The entry below gives a single TCR beta chain sequence along with its context. Using immunoSEQ multiplex PCR, the repertoire was profiled, and TCRdb retains in-frame clones only, with some absent. The table shows 300,000 to 400,000 clones, with approximately 88% occurring only once. V gave up 4 bases and J gave up 1 base; unmatched junction bases: 10. There are 17 residues in the CDR3. The germline V gene has CDR1 ENHRY and CDR2 SYGVKD. This sample is part of a study of cytomegalovirus exposure and HLA in healthy donors. The chain recombines TRBV10-3 with TRBJ1-1, with 9 bases lining up with TRBD1. Sequences were obtained from PBMCs. The TCR was taken from a man under 40 in good health and CMV-seronegative. The CDR3 DNA sequence: TGTGCCATCAGTGGAAACAGGGGGCAGCTGCGGAACACTGAAGCTTTCTTT. Translation gives CAISGNRGQLRNTEAFF.